These 29 T cell receptor beta chains originate from one sample sequenced in a study of PD-L1 blockade in urothelial cancer. Sequenced by immunoSEQ multiplex PCR; TCRdb stores in-frame clones only, minus some. The data contain some 30,000 clones, approximately 86% of them singletons. The sample here was PBMCs, taken around atezolizumab (anti-PD-L1) treatment. The receptors come from a man between 50 and 59 years old with urothelial cancer.

The chain carries TRBV19 and TRBJ2-2, with TRBD1 identical over 8 bases. Looked up from germline, CDR1 is LNHDA and CDR2 is SQIVND (reference sequence). With 8 bases clipped from V and 1 base from J, the junction kept 3 bases outside the gene matches. The CDR3 is made up of 14 amino acids. CDR3 sequence (DNA): TGTGCCAGTGACAGGGGACTGAACACCGGGGAGCTGTTTTTT. It is translated as CASDRGLNTGELFF. Together with reference TRBV19 and TRBJ2-2, the CDR3 gives the full variable domain: DGGITQSPKYLFRKEGQNVTLSCEQNLNHDAMYWYRQDPGQGLRLIYYSQIVNDFQKGDIAEGYSVSREKKESFPLTVTSAQKNPTAFYLCASDRGLNTGELFFGEGSRLTVL.

The gene calls are TRBV19 and TRBJ2-2; 8 bases line up with TRBD2. The CDR3 contains 23 residues. V was pared by 3 bases and J by 1 base, with 25 bases of the junction left unmatched. Germline values: CDR1 LNHDA, CDR2 SQIVND (reference sequence). Written as DNA, the CDR3 is TGTGCCAGTAGTATCATTCTAGCCCTTCACCTTTCTAGCGGGCCCTTGAACACCGGGGAGCTGTTTTTT. It translates to CASSIILALHLSSGPLNTGELFF.

This chain links TRBV27 with TRBJ2-7; D remains unclear. This CDR3 is 13 amino acids long. From germline, CDR1 is MNHEY and CDR2 SMNVEV (reference sequence). Trimming shortened V by 3 bases and J by 2 bases, and 8 bases separated the two germline ends. CDR3 loop: CASSFLSPYEQYF. In DNA form, the CDR3 reads TGTGCCAGCAGTTTTCTGAGTCCCTACGAGCAGTACTTC.

The V call is TRBV7-2, the J call TRBJ2-2, with D unresolved. This CDR3 contains 13 residues. Trimming pared 5 bases from V and 4 bases from J, leaving 8 bases between. Germline CDR1 SGHTA, CDR2 FQGNSA. For the CDR3, the DNA is TGTGCCAGCAGCCTCAAGCTCACCGGGGAGCTGTTTTTT. Its translation: CASSLKLTGELFF.

The V call is TRBV6-4, the J call TRBJ2-1; 7 nucleotides align to TRBD2. Trimming at V came to 3 bases and at J to 2 bases, leaving 4 bases not matched to a gene. This CDR3 comprises 15 residues. CDR1 is MRHNA, CDR2 SNTAGT, per germline. CDR3 sequence reads: CASSDSSGPYNEQFF. CDR3 in DNA: TGTGCCAGCAGTGATTCTAGCGGACCCTACAATGAGCAGTTCTTC.

This clone was detected a few times. V gene TRBV19 combines with J gene TRBJ1-2; D possibly corresponds to TRBD1 (5 bases). Germline lookup yields CDR1 LNHDA and CDR2 SQIVND (reference sequence). The CDR3 length is 10 residues. V shed 6 bases and J shed 6 bases, with 5 bases lying between them. The CDR3 here is CASRGDGYTF. CDR3 nucleotide sequence: TGTGCCAGTAGAGGGGATGGCTACACCTTC.

This clone showed up just once. The chain couples TRBV4-2 to TRBJ2-2, with TRBD2 identical over 13 bases. Trimming cost V 3 bases and J 3 bases; bases outside gene matches: 7. Germline V CDR1 and CDR2: LGHNA, YNFKEQ. CDR3 size: 18 residues. CDR3 sequence reads: CASSQETSGGIDTGELFF. In DNA, the CDR3 is TGTGCCAGCAGCCAGGAGACTAGCGGGGGGATTGACACCGGGGAGCTGTTTTTT.

This chain connects TRBV7-2 to TRBJ2-6; unclear D gene. The CDR3 consists of 15 residues. CDR1 and CDR2 from the germline V gene are SGHTA and FQGNSA. Trimming took off 1 base at V and 2 bases at J, with 6 bases between the two ends. The CDR3 sequence: CASSLVTTGANVLTF. CDR3 nucleotide sequence: TGTGCCAGCAGCTTAGTTACAACTGGGGCCAACGTCCTGACTTTC.

The chain uses TRBV2 and TRBJ1-5; TRBD1 matches at 7 bases. CDR1 and CDR2 from the germline V gene are SNHLY and FYNNEI. V shed 7 bases and J 1 base; nucleotides not matched to a gene: 1. CDR3 length equals 13 residues. The CDR3 loop reads CASMDRSNQPQHF. The CDR3 nucleotides are TGTGCCAGCATGGACAGGAGCAATCAGCCCCAGCATTTT. Using reference TRBV2 and TRBJ1-5 for the parts outside the CDR3, the full variable domain is EPEVTQTPSHQVTQMGQEVILRCVPISNHLYFYWYRQILGQKVEFLVSFYNNEISEKSEIFDDQFSVERPDGSNFTLKIRSTKLEDSAMYFCASMDRSNQPQHFGDGTRLSIL.

The chain uses TRBV10-3 and TRBJ2-7; TRBD1 matches at 10 bases. V gave up 6 bases and J gave up 6 bases; unmatched junction bases: 11. This CDR3 spans 15 amino acids. CDR1 and CDR2 from the germline V gene are ENHRY and SYGVKD. DNA for the CDR3: TGTGCCATCAGGGTACCGGGACAGGGGCTGGGCGAGCAGTACTTC. Translation: CAIRVPGQGLGEQYF.

The chain uses TRBV6-6 and TRBJ1-3; 7 bases are a match to TRBD1. The germline gives CDR1 MNHNY, CDR2 SVGAGI (reference sequence). V lost 2 bases, J lost 2 bases, and 3 bases stayed unmatched. The CDR3 is made up of 15 amino acids. CDR3 sequence reads: CASSYTTGPGNTIYF. DNA of the CDR3: TGTGCCAGCAGTTACACGACAGGGCCTGGAAACACCATATATTTT.

The V call is TRBV19, the J call TRBJ1-6; possibly TRBD1 for D (5 bases). Germline lookup yields CDR1 LNHDA and CDR2 SQIVND (reference sequence). The CDR3 spans 11 residues. Trimming removed 8 bases at V and 10 bases at J, with 9 bases between. CDR3 DNA: TGTGCCAGTCCGGGGGGGTCACCCCTCCACTTT. Encoded protein: CASPGGSPLHF.

This clone occurred a few times. The rearrangement uses TRBV30 and TRBJ1-3, with 8 bases that match TRBD1. Trimming took 2 bases from V and 4 from J; bases not matched to a gene: 16. This CDR3 region has 18 residues. The germline CDR1 and CDR2 sequences are GTSNPN and SVGIG (reference sequence). In DNA form, the CDR3 reads TGTGCCTGGAGTATCCCTTTCCTGGACAGGGTATTCGGAAACACCATATATTTT. This sequence encodes CAWSIPFLDRVFGNTIYF.

The chain joins TRBV7-9 to TRBJ2-3; TRBD2 matches 8 bases. V was pared by 2 bases and J by 4 bases, with 2 bases of the junction left unmatched. The CDR3 totals 14 residues. Germline CDR1 and CDR2: SEHNR and FQNEAQ (reference sequence). Here the CDR3 DNA reads TGTGCCAGCAGCTTAACGACTAGCGCAGATACGCAGTATTTT. Residues: CASSLTTSADTQYF.

Worth noting for this clone: A junction boundary mismatches the germline segment, possibly from a read error. The rearrangement uses TRBV6-6 and TRBJ2-3; TRBD2 aligns across 8 bases. Germline loops: CDR1 MNHNY, CDR2 SVGAGI (reference sequence). The CDR3 contains 15 residues. The CDR3 loop is CASSPAGEPTNTQYF. CDR3 bases: TGTGCCAGCAGTCCAGCGGGGGAGCCCACAAATACGCAGTATTTT.

The J gene is TRBJ2-5, the V gene TRBV5-1; 9 nucleotides line up with TRBD1. This CDR3 has 16 amino acids. V shed 0 bases, J shed 5 bases, and the junction held 8 bases outside the gene matches. Per germline, CDR1 SGHRS and CDR2 YFSETQ. The DNA for the CDR3 is TGCGCCAGCAGCTTGGACGGACAGGGGAAGCGGGAGACCCAGTACTTC. Its protein is CASSLDGQGKRETQYF.

This chain uses TRBV7-2 with TRBJ2-2; D is possibly TRBD1 (6 bases). With 6 bases removed from V and 2 bases from J, the gap between germline ends came to 19 bases. This CDR3 region has 17 residues. CDR1 and CDR2 from the germline V gene are SGHTA and FQGNSA. This CDR3 is CASRKDRTTINTGELFF. The CDR3 bases are TGTGCCAGCAGGAAAGACAGGACAACCATTAACACCGGGGAGCTGTTTTTT.

The chain has TRBV11-2 and TRBJ2-1, with 12 bases matching TRBD2. This CDR3 is built from 15 residues. Germline CDR1 and CDR2: SGHAT and FQNNGV. The junction had 4 bases not matched to a gene; V was cut back by 0 bases and J by 10 bases. CDR3 protein: CASSLETSGSREQFF. Written as DNA, the CDR3 is TGTGCCAGCAGCTTAGAGACTAGCGGGAGTAGGGAGCAGTTCTTC.

This sequence joins TRBV29-1 and TRBJ1-2; 9 positions match TRBD1. The CDR3 is made up of 14 amino acids. V trimming: 4 bases; J trimming: 0 bases; junction bases outside the gene matches: 3. Germline V gene sequence: CDR1 SQVTM, CDR2 ANQGSEA. The CDR3 is CSVVQGAPNYGYTF. CDR3 coding DNA: TGCAGCGTTGTACAGGGGGCGCCTAACTATGGCTACACCTTC.

This rearrangement joins TRBV9 to TRBJ2-1, with 14 bases aligning to TRBD2. V trimming: 4 bases; J trimming: 7 bases; junction bases outside the gene matches: 13. Germline CDR1 reads SGDLS; CDR2 reads YYNGEE. The CDR3 totals 18 residues. As DNA, the CDR3 is TGTGCCAGCAGCCACCGACTAGCGGGAGGGGACTTTCGAAATGAGCAGTTCTTC. It codes for CASSHRLAGGDFRNEQFF.

The sample holds a few counts of this clone. The V call is TRBV19, the J call TRBJ2-7, with 7 nucleotides matching TRBD1. The CDR3 is made up of 14 amino acids. J was trimmed by 2 bases and V by 0 bases; bases with no gene match: 1. In germline, CDR1 is LNHDA, CDR2 SQIVND (reference sequence). For the CDR3, the DNA is TGTGCCAGTAGTATAGACAGGGGGACCTACGAGCAGTACTTC. It is translated as CASSIDRGTYEQYF.

This clone counts as medium-sized. The CDR3 spells CASSQGQGTYNEQFF. The CDR3 bases are TGCGCCAGCAGCCAAGGGCAGGGGACCTACAATGAGCAGTTCTTC. The genes are TRBV4-1 and TRBJ2-1; D is perhaps TRBD1 (6 bases). This CDR3 has 15 amino acids. V lost 1 base and J lost 2, with 9 bases in between. Per germline, CDR1 MGHRA and CDR2 YSYEKL.

This chain joins TRBV9 and TRBJ2-3; TRBD2 might be the D (5 bases). This CDR3 spans 15 amino acids. Germline assignment: CDR1 SGDLS and CDR2 YYNGEE. Trimming stripped 5 bases from V and 2 bases from J, with 15 bases between. The CDR3 loop is CASRAAGGPTDTQYF. CDR3 bases: TGTGCCAGCAGGGCCGCGGGTGGCCCCACAGATACGCAGTATTTT.

V usage is TRBV30 and J usage is TRBJ1-2; TRBD1 is a possible D gene (5 bases). This CDR3 has 13 residues. V was trimmed by 5 bases and J by 4 bases, leaving 14 bases between them. CDR1 and CDR2 from the germline V gene are GTSNPN and SVGIG (reference sequence). CDR3 in amino acids: CAWGGTGSYGYTF. The CDR3 DNA reads TGTGCCTGGGGGGGGACGGGGAGCTATGGCTACACCTTC.

The rearrangement links TRBV9 to TRBJ2-5, with 7 bases fitting TRBD2. This CDR3 is 13 amino acids long. From germline, CDR1 is SGDLS and CDR2 YYNGEE. V dropped 4 bases and J dropped 4; count of bases not matched to a gene: 4. The CDR3, as DNA: TGTGCCAGCAGCCCCGGGGGGACAGAGACCCAGTACTTC. Translating gives CASSPGGTETQYF.

A single count supports this clone. The chain is built from TRBV6-6 and TRBJ2-2, with D perhaps matching TRBD2 (5 bases). V lost 4 bases and J lost 6, with 15 bases in between. This CDR3 spans 15 amino acids. CDR1 and CDR2 (germline): MNHNY, SVGAGI (reference sequence). CDR3 sequence (DNA): TGTGCCAGCAGTTGGGAGCGGCCCGGGGCCGGGGAGCTGTTTTTT. Translating gives CASSWERPGAGELFF.

The rearrangement joins TRBV5-6 to TRBJ1-3, with D possibly matching TRBD1 (5 bases). V was shortened by 0 bases and J by 4 bases, with 14 bases between the two germline ends. This CDR3 has 16 amino acids. Germline lookup yields CDR1 SGHDT and CDR2 YYEEEE. Here the CDR3 DNA reads TGTGCCAGCAGCTTGGCAAGGGGCGCGAAGGGAAACACCATATATTTT. Protein product: CASSLARGAKGNTIYF.

V usage is TRBV19 and J usage is TRBJ2-5, with 14 nucleotides matching TRBD2. This CDR3 spans 14 amino acids. The V and J ends lost 5 bases and 5 bases, in that order; junction bases with no gene match: 1. Germline values: CDR1 LNHDA, CDR2 SQIVND (reference sequence). The CDR3 is CASSGTSGGETQYF. The CDR3 coding sequence is TGTGCCAGTAGTGGGACTAGCGGGGGCGAGACCCAGTACTTC.

V usage is TRBV7-9 and J usage is TRBJ1-5; the match to TRBD1 covers 9 bases. J gave up 2 bases and V 1 base, and 6 bases lay outside the gene matches. Germline V gene data show CDR1 as SEHNR and CDR2 as FQNEAQ (reference sequence). CDR3 length equals 17 residues. The CDR3 loop is CASSLGGTGRGNQPQHF. The CDR3, as DNA: TGTGCCAGCAGCTTAGGGGGGACAGGGAGAGGCAATCAGCCCCAGCATTTT.